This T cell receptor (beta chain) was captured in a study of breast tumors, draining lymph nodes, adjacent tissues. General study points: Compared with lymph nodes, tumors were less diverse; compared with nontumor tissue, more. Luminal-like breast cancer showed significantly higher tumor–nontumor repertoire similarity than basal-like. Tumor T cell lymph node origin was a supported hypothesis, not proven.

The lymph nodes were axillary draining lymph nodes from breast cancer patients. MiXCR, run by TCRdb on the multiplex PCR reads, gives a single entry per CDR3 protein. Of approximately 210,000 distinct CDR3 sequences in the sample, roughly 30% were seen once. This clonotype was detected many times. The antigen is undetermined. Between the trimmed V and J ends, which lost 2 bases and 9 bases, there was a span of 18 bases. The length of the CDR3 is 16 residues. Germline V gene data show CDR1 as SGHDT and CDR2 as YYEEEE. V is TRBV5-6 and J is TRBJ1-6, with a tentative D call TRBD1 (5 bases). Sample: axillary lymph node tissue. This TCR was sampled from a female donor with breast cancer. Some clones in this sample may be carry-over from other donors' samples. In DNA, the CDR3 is TGTGCCAGCAGCTTCGGGCCCGGCAGGGCGACTTCACCCCTCCACTTT. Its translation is CASSFGPGRATSPLHF.